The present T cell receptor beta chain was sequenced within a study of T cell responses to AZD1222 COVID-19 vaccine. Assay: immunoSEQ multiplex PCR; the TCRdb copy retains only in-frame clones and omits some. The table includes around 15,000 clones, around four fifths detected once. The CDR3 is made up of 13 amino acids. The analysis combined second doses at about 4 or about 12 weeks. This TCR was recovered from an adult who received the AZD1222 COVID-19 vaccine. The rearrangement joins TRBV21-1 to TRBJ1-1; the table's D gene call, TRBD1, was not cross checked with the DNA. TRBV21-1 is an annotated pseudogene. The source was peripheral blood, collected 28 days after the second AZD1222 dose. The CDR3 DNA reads TGTGCCAGCAGCAAAGAGGACATAGGGTACGCTTTCTTT. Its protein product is CASSKEDIGYAFF.